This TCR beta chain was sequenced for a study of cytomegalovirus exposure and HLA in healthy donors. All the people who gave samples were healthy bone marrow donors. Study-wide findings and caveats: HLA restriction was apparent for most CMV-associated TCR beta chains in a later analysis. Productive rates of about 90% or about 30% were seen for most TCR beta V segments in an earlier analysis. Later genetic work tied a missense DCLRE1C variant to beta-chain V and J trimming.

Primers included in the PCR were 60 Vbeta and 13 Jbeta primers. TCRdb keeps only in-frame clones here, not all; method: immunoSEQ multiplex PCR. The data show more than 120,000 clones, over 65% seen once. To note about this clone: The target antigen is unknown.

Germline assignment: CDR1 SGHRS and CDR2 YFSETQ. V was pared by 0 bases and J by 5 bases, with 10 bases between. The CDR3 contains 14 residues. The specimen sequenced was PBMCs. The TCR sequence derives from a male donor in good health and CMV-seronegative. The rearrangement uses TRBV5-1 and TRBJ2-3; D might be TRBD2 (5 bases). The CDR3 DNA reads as TGCGCCAGCAGCTTGGGAGACTACTTAGATACGCAGTATTTT. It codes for CASSLGDYLDTQYF. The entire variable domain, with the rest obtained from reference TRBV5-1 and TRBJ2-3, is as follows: KAGVTQTPRYLIKTRGQQVTLSCSPISGHRSVSWYQQTPGQGLQFLFEYFSETQRNKGNFPGRFSGRQFSNSRSEMNVSTLELGDSALYLCASSLGDYLDTQYFGPGTRLTVL.